Below are 7 T cell receptor beta chains sequenced from a single sample in a study of CD8 T cells in Susac syndrome. cDNA came from roughly 0.53 to 1 ug RNA primed by random hexamers. Each CDR3 protein is one row after TCRdb ran MiXCR on the immunoSEQ multiplex PCR reads. Among around 200,000 distinct CDR3 sequences, 90% to 95% were seen once, and the ten largest hold approximately 0.1%. The source material was CD4+ T cells from PBMCs. These TCRs come from a human donor in good health.

The chain uses TRBV29-1 and TRBJ2-7; D might be TRBD2 (5 bases). The V end lost 5 bases, the J end lost 1 base, and 15 bases lay between the germline ends. CDR3 length: 14 residues. The germline gives CDR1 SQVTM, CDR2 ANQGSEA. This CDR3 is CSVTDSNGSYEQYF. The CDR3, as DNA: TGCAGCGTTACGGACTCCAATGGGTCCTACGAGCAGTACTTC.

The V and J genes are TRBV12-3 or TRBV12-4 and TRBJ1-2; D unresolved. This CDR3 is built from 14 residues. The V gene lost 0 bases and the J gene lost 6 bases, with 11 bases spanning the gap. CDR3: CASSLARGRDGYTF. In nucleotides, the CDR3 is TGTGCCAGCAGTTTAGCCCGGGGAAGGGATGGCTACACCTTC.

The chain recombines TRBV2 with TRBJ1-2; TRBD1 is a possible D gene (5 bases). From germline, CDR1 is SNHLY and CDR2 FYNNEI. The CDR3 has 15 amino acids. Trimming pared 5 bases from V and 4 bases from J, leaving 17 bases between. The CDR3 reads CASSRVTGSLYGYTF. In nucleotides, the CDR3 is TGTGCCAGCAGTCGGGTAACAGGTTCCCTCTATGGCTACACCTTC.

This clonotype showed up just once. J is TRBJ1-2 and V is TRBV25-1, with D possibly TRBD1 on 5 matching bases. Per germline, CDR1 MGHDK and CDR2 SYGVNS. CDR3 length equals 14 residues. The V and J ends lost 5 bases and 7 bases respectively, with 17 bases between them. CDR3 region: CASSPRGTESGYTF. DNA for the CDR3: TGTGCCAGCAGTCCCCGAGGGACTGAGAGTGGCTACACCTTC.

The chain recombines TRBV20-1 with TRBJ2-5; 7 positions agree with TRBD2. CDR1 DFQATT and CDR2 SNEGSKA come from the germline V gene (reference sequence). J was trimmed by 5 bases and V by 7 bases; bases with no gene match: 7. CDR3 length: 12 amino acids. The CDR3 reads CSEARESETQYF. In DNA form, the CDR3 reads TGCAGTGAGGCGCGGGAGAGTGAGACCCAGTACTTC.

The V call is TRBV29-1, the J call TRBJ1-5, with D perhaps matching TRBD1 (5 bases). Germline V gene data show CDR1 as SQVTM and CDR2 as ANQGSEA. The CDR3 runs to 13 residues. Between the trimmed V and J ends, which lost 4 bases and 2 bases, there was a span of 9 bases. CDR3 residues: CSVARAGNQPQHF. The CDR3 nucleotides read TGCAGCGTTGCCAGGGCCGGCAATCAGCCCCAGCATTTT.

V usage is TRBV27 and J usage is TRBJ2-7; 7 bases map to TRBD1. This CDR3 contains 13 residues. The trim removed 5 bases at V and 1 base at J, leaving 2 bases unmatched. From germline, CDR1 is MNHEY and CDR2 SMNVEV (reference sequence). The CDR3 bases are TGTGCCAGCAGTCGACAGGGATCCTACGAGCAGTACTTC. Its protein product is CASSRQGSYEQYF.